Sequencing of this T cell receptor (beta chain) was carried out in a study of blood T cell repertoires in COVID-19. Study-level background: Samples came from the United States, Italy and Spain, spanning acute and convalescent COVID-19.

Assay used: immunoSEQ multiplex PCR; TCRdb lists only in-frame clones, some missing. The sample shows roughly 280,000 clones, approximately 87% of them seen only once. CDR1 is MGHRA, CDR2 YSYEKL, per germline. CDR3 size: 17 residues. Trimming at V came to 1 base and at J to 4 bases, leaving 8 bases not matched to a gene. Sequencing input: peripheral blood. This chain joins TRBV4-1 and TRBJ2-4; 9 bases are shared with TRBD2. The receptor was isolated from a man aged 55 to 70 who had recovered from COVID-19. CDR3 residues: CASSQAVTSGRKNIQYF. CDR3 nucleotides: TGCGCCAGCAGCCAAGCAGTGACTAGCGGTAGAAAAAACATTCAGTACTTC.